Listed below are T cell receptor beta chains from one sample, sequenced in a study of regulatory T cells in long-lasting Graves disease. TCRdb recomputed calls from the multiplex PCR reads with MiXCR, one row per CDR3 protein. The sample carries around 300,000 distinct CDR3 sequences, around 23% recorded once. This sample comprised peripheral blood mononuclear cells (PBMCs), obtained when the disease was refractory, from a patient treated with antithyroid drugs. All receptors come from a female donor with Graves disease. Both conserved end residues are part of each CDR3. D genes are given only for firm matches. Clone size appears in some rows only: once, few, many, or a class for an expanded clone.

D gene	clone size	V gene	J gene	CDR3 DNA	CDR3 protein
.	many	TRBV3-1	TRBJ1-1	TGTGCCAGCAGCCGTCGAGGGGATTATGAAGCTTTCTTT	CASSRRGDYEAFF
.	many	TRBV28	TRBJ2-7	TGTGCCAGCAGGGGGACAAACTTCAACGAGCAGTACTTC	CASRGTNFNEQYF
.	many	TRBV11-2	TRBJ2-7	TGTGCCAGCAGCTACGGACTAACGGACTACGAGCAGTACTTC	CASSYGLTDYEQYF
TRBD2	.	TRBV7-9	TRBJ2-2	TGTGCCAGCACCACTAGCGGGAGGGCCAACACCGGGGAGCTGTTTTTT	CASTTSGRANTGELFF
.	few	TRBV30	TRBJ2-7	TGTGCCTGGAGTGTAGGGCAGGGTAGCTCCTACGAGCAGTACTTC	CAWSVGQGSSYEQYF
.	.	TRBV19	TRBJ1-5	TGTGCCAGTAGGACGACAGTTAGCAATCAGCCCCAGCATTTT	CASRTTVSNQPQHF
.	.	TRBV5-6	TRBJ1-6	TGTGCCAGCAGCTTGGCCGATGGGTTGACACCCCTCCACTTT	CASSLADGLTPLHF
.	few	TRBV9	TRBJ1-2	TGTGCCAGCAGCCGCGACATCTACTATGGCTACACCTTC	CASSRDIYYGYTF
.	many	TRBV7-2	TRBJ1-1	TGTGCCAGCAGCCGGGGGCGAGGGGACCTCCCTTTCTTT	CASSRGRGDLPFF
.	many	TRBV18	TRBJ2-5	TGTGCCAGCTCACCACCGGTCGGAGAGACCCAGTACTTC	CASSPPVGETQYF
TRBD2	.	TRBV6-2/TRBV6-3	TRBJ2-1	TGTGCCAGCAGCCGGACTAGCGGAGCCTTCTACAATGAGCAGTTCTTC	CASSRTSGAFYNEQFF
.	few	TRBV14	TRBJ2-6	TGTGCCAGCAGCCAGATTTACGGCGTTAGCTCTGGGGCCAACGTCCTGACTTTC	CASSQIYGVSSGANVLTF
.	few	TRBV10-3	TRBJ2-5	TGTGCCATCAGTGAAGCCAAAGAGACCCAGTACTTC	CAISEAKETQYF
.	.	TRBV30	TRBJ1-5	TGTGCCTGGAGTTTGGGGCCCGGCAATCAGCCCCAGCATTTT	CAWSLGPGNQPQHF
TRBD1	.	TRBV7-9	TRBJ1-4	TGTGCCAGCAGCTTATCGGGCAGGGGGCCTGAAAAACTGTTTTTT	CASSLSGRGPEKLFF
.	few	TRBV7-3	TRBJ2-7	TGTGCCAGCAGCTTAAGGCGGGGAGCATTCGACGAGCAGTACTTC	CASSLRRGAFDEQYF
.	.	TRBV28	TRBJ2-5	TGTGCCAGCAGAAGGGGGGGGGGCGCGGAGGAGACCCAGTACTTC	CASRRGGGAEETQYF
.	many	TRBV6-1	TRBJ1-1	TGTGCCAGCAAGGCGGGCGGGAACACTGAAGCTTTCTTT	CASKAGGNTEAFF
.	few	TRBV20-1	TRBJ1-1	TGCAGTGCTAGGGAGCCCTGGGACACTGAAGCTTTCTTT	CSAREPWDTEAFF
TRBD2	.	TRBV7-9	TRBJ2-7	TGTGCCAGCAGCGCCGGGACTAGCGACTACGAGCAGTACTTC	CASSAGTSDYEQYF
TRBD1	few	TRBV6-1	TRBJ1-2	TGTGCCAGCACTTCCCTCCGGGACAGGGTCTATGGCTACACCTTC	CASTSLRDRVYGYTF
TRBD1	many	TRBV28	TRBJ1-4	TGTGCCAGCAGTCGGGGACAGGAAAAACTGTTTTTT	CASSRGQEKLFF
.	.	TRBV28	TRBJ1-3	TGTGCCAGCAGTAGGGCCCTCCTCTCTGGAAACACCATATATTTT	CASSRALLSGNTIYF
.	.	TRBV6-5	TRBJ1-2	TGTGCCAGCAGTTACCCGACTGGAGGACCTATCGCTAACTATGGCTACACCTTC	CASSYPTGGPIANYGYTF
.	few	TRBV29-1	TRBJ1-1	TGCAGCGTTGATGGAGGGAACACTGAAGCTTTCTTT	CSVDGGNTEAFF
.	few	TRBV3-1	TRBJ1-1	TGTGCCAGCAGTCCAGATGGAAGTAACACTGAAGCTTTCTTT	CASSPDGSNTEAFF
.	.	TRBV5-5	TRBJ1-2	TGTGCCAGCAGCTTGGAACCCGGGAACTATGGCTACACCTTC	CASSLEPGNYGYTF
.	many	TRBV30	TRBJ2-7	TGTGCCTGGAGTGTCTACAGTTTGAACGAGCAGTACTTC	CAWSVYSLNEQYF
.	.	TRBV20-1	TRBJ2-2	TGCAGTGCTGAGACGATAGCGGAGATCACCGGGGAGCTGTTTTTT	CSAETIAEITGELFF
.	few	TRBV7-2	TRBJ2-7	TGTGCCAGCAGCCCCCCCCACACCGGACCCTACGAGCAGTACTTC	CASSPPHTGPYEQYF
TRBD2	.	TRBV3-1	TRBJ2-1	TGTGCCAGCAGCTCCGGAGTAGCGGGACACAATGAGCAGTTCTTC	CASSSGVAGHNEQFF
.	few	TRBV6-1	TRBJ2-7	TGTGCCAGCATGCCGGCTAGCAGGTACGAGCAGTACTTC	CASMPASRYEQYF
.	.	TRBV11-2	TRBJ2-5	TGTGCCAGCAGCGCAGGGGGGGAGACCCAGTACTTC	CASSAGGETQYF
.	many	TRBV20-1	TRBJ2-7	TGCAGTGCTAATCCAGCACAGGGTTTCTCCTACGAGCAGTACTTC	CSANPAQGFSYEQYF
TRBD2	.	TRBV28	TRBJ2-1	TGTGCCAGCGGACCTCGGGCGGGAGGGCGCTACAATGAGCAGTTCTTC	CASGPRAGGRYNEQFF
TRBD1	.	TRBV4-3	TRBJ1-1	TGCGCCAGCTCCTCTAACAGGGGTGGGACTGAAGCTTTCTTT	CASSSNRGGTEAFF
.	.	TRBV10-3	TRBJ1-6	TGTGCCATCAGTGGGGACTCTCGAAATTCACCCCTCCACTTT	CAISGDSRNSPLHF
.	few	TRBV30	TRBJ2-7	TGTGCCTGGAGGGCTCAGGCCTACGAGCAGTACTTC	CAWRAQAYEQYF
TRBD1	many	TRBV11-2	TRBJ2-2	TGTGCCAGCAGTCGTGACAGGGGATGGGAGCTGTTTTTT	CASSRDRGWELFF
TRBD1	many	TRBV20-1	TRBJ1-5	TGCAGTGCTGGACAGGGCAATCAGCCCCAGCATTTT	CSAGQGNQPQHF
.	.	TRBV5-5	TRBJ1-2	TGTGCCAGCAGCTTGGACTATTATGGCTACACCTTC	CASSLDYYGYTF
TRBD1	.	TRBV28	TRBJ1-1	TGTGCCAGCAGATGGGGGGGACAGGGGGCTGGTGAAGCTTTCTTT	CASRWGGQGAGEAFF
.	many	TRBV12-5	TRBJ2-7	TGTGCTAGTGGCCACAACAGCGACGAGCAGTACTTC	CASGHNSDEQYF
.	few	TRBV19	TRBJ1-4	TGTGCCAGTAGTTACCCGGGGGCACCAACTAATGAAAAACTGTTTTTT	CASSYPGAPTNEKLFF
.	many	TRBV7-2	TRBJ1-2	TGTGCCAGCAGCTTAGATATGCTAGGCTATGGCTACACCTTC	CASSLDMLGYGYTF
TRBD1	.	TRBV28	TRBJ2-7	TGTGCCAGCAGTTTATTTCCGGGACAGGGTATCTACGAGCAGTACTTC	CASSLFPGQGIYEQYF
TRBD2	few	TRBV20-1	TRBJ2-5	TGCAGTGTCATGGGGACGGCGGGGGGCCAAGAGACCCAGTACTTC	CSVMGTAGGQETQYF
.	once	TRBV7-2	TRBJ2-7	TGTGCCAGCAGCTTAGGCCCCGGGACCACATTCGAGCAGTACTTC	CASSLGPGTTFEQYF
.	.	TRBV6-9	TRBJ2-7	TGTGCCAGCAGTTACAACCGGGACACCCAAAGAGATGCGTACTTC	CASSYNRDTQRDAYF
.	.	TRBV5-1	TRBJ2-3	TGCGCCAGCAGCCCTCGGGCCTCCACAGATACGCAGTATTTT	CASSPRASTDTQYF
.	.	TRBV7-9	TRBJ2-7	TGTGCCAGCAGCTTAATTAGCGGAGGATTCGGGCAGTACTTC	CASSLISGGFGQYF
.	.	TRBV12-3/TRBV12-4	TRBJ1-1	TGTGCCAGCAGTTTCGGTAGATCCGAAGCTTTCTTT	CASSFGRSEAFF
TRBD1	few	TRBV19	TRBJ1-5	TGTGCCACGAGACAGGGCGCAAGACCCAATCAGCCCCAGCATTTT	CATRQGARPNQPQHF